The rows below give T cell receptor beta chains drawn from one sample of a study of Ad26.COV2.S vaccination and SARS-CoV-2 variants. Repertoires were generated with immunoSEQ multiplex PCR, while TCRdb's copy carries only in-frame clones and drops some. The sample gives roughly 390,000 clones, approximately 86% of which show up once; more than 3% is in the top ten. The sample consisted of peripheral blood, taken in a trial of Ad26.COV2.S vaccine versus placebo. All receptors come from a person aged 18-65 years who received the Ad26.COV2.S COVID-19 vaccine or a placebo. Each CDR3 is given with its conserved first and last residue. The D gene is left open where the match is weak. Rows give clone size only sometimes, using once, few, many, or a class for an expanded clone.

TRBJ2-1	-	TRBV20-1	-	TGCAGTGCTAGTATCCCGGGGCCCTACAATGAGCAGTTCTTC	CSASIPGPYNEQFF
TRBJ2-7	-	TRBV5-5	-	TGTGCCAGCAGCTTCCAGGTCACCTACGAGCAGTACTTC	CASSFQVTYEQYF
TRBJ1-1	-	TRBV7-8	-	TGTGCCAGCAGCTTAGGTGGCCGCTACACTGAAGCTTTCTTT	CASSLGGRYTEAFF
TRBJ1-4	TRBD1	TRBV3-1/TRBV3-2	-	TGTGCCAGCAGCCAAGATAATCGAGGGGGCTATGAAAAACTGTTTTTT	CASSQDNRGGYEKLFF
TRBJ2-1	-	TRBV2	-	TGTGCCAGCACCGAGGAGGACAATGAGCAGTTCTTC	CASTEEDNEQFF
TRBJ2-7	TRBD1	TRBV19	-	TGTGCCAGTAGTATAGAAGGGGGCGGAGACGAGCAGTACTTC	CASSIEGGGDEQYF
TRBJ2-3	-	TRBV10-1	-	TGCGCCAGCAGTGAGGAGATAGGTAGCACAGATACGCAGTATTTT	CASSEEIGSTDTQYF
TRBJ2-3	TRBD2	TRBV4-3	once	TGCGCCAGCAGCCAAGGTCCGGGGGGGCCAGATACGCAGTATTTT	CASSQGPGGPDTQYF
TRBJ2-5	-	TRBV27	-	TGTGCCAGCAGCCTACCCGCAGAGACCCAGTACTTC	CASSLPAETQYF
TRBJ1-2	-	TRBV6-5	-	TGTGCCAGCAGTCAGGGACACAATTATGGCTACACCTTC	CASSQGHNYGYTF